This T cell receptor beta chain was retrieved from a study of radiotherapy plus CTLA-4 blockade in lung cancer. The wider study: Objective response was observed in roughly a sixth of patients, and disease control in about 30%.

Participants had chemo-refractory metastatic non-small-cell lung cancer and were treated with focal radiation plus ipilimumab CTLA-4 blockade. Overall study results and limits: Dynamics of early blood T cell clones, together with interferon-beta, were reportedly the best predictors of response. Expansion of tumor-derived TCR clones was observed in blood after radiotherapy plus ipilimumab.

Worth noting for this clone: What it binds is unknown.

The data were produced by immunoSEQ multiplex PCR, yet TCRdb's version contains in-frame clones alone and is incomplete. In the table there are some 110,000 clones, around 84% of which are singletons. This specimen was peripheral blood, taken from a patient treated with radiotherapy plus ipilimumab. This TCR was sampled from a human donor with non-small cell lung cancer that progressed on radiotherapy plus ipilimumab. Some clones in this sample may be carry-over from other donors' samples.

The CDR3 loop is CASSRGQPYGYTF. In DNA form, the CDR3 reads TGTGCCAGCTCACGCGGACAGCCCTATGGCTACACCTTC. The chain combines TRBV18 with TRBJ1-2; D may be TRBD1 (6 bases). CDR3 length: 13 residues. The V and J ends lost 4 bases and 4 bases respectively, with 10 bases between them. The germline CDR1 and CDR2 sequences are KGHSH and LQKENI.